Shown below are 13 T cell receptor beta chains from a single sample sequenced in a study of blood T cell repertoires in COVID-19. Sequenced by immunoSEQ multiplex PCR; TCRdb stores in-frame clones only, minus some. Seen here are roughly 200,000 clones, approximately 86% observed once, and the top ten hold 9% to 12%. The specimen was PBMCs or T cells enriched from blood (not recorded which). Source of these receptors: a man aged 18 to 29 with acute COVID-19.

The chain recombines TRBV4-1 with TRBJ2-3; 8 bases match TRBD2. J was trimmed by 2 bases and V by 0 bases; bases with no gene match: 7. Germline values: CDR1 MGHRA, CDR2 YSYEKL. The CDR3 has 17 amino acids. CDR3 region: CASSQEPAGGSTDTQYF. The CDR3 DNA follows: TGCGCCAGCAGCCAAGAACCTGCGGGAGGATCCACAGATACGCAGTATTTT.

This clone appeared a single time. CDR3 amino acids: CASSVSLRTSGLGDEQFF. The DNA for the CDR3 is TGTGCCAGCAGCGTAAGCCTCAGGACTAGCGGCCTCGGGGATGAGCAGTTCTTC. The chain uses TRBV9 and TRBJ2-1; 10 positions match TRBD2. This CDR3 is built from 18 residues. The germline V gene has CDR1 SGDLS and CDR2 YYNGEE. V shed 1 base, J shed 8 bases, and the junction held 15 bases outside the gene matches.

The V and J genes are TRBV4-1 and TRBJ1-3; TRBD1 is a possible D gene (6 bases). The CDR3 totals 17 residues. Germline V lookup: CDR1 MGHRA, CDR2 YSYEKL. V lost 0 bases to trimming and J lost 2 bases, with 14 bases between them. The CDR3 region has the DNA TGCGCCAGCAGCCAAGATCAACGGAACAGGGCTGGAAACACCATATATTTT. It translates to CASSQDQRNRAGNTIYF.

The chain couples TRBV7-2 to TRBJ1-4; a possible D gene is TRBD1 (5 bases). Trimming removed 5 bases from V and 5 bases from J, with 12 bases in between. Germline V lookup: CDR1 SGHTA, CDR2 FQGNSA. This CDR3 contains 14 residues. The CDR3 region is CASSTRASNEKLFF. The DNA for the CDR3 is TGTGCCAGCAGCACCAGGGCTTCCAATGAAAAACTGTTTTTT.

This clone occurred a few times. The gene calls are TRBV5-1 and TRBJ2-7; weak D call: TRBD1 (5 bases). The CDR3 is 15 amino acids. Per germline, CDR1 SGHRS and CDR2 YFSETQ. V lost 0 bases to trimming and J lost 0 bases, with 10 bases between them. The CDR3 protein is CASSLGRTSSYEQYF. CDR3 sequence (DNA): TGCGCCAGCAGCTTGGGCAGGACAAGCTCCTACGAGCAGTACTTC. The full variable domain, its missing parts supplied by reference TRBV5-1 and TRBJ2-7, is KAGVTQTPRYLIKTRGQQVTLSCSPISGHRSVSWYQQTPGQGLQFLFEYFSETQRNKGNFPGRFSGRQFSNSRSEMNVSTLELGDSALYLCASSLGRTSSYEQYFGPGTRLTVT.

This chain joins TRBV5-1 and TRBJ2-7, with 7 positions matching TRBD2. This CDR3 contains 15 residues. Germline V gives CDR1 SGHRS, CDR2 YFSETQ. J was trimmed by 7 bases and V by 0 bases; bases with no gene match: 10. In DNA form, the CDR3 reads TGCGCCAGCAGCTTGGACGCTCGCGGGAGTAGTGAGCAGTACTTC. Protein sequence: CASSLDARGSSEQYF.

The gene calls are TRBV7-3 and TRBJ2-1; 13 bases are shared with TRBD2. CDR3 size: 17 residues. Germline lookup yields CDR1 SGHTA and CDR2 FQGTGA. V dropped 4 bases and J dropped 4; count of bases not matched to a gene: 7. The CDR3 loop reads CASSSTQTSGRYNEQFF. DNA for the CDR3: TGTGCCAGCAGCTCTACCCAGACTAGCGGGAGGTACAATGAGCAGTTCTTC.

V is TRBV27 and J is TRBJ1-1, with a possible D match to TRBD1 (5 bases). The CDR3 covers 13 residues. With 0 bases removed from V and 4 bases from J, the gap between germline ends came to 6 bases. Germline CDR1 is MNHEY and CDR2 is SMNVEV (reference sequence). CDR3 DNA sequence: TGTGCCAGCAGTTTATCGGACATCACTGAAGCTTTCTTT. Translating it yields CASSLSDITEAFF.

CDR3 in DNA: TGCAGTGGTTACAGGGACAATGAGCAGTTCTTC. This translates into CSGYRDNEQFF. This chain links TRBV20-1 with TRBJ2-1, with a possible D match to TRBD1 (6 bases). Germline V gives CDR1 DFQATT, CDR2 SNEGSKA (reference sequence). The length of the CDR3 is 11 residues. V lost 7 bases, J lost 5 bases, and 9 bases lay in between.

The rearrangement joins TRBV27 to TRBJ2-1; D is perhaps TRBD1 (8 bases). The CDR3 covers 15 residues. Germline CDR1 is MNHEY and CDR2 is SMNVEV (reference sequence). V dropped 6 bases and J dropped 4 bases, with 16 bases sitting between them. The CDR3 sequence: CASRLTGGGYNEQFF. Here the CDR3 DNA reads TGTGCCAGCAGGTTAACAGGGGGGGGTTACAATGAGCAGTTCTTC.

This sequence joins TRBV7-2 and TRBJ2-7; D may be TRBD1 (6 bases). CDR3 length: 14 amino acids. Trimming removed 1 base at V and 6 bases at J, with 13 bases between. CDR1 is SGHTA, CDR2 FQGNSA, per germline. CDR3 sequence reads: CASSLVGRGSEQYF. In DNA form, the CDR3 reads TGTGCCAGCAGCTTAGTCGGCAGGGGATCCGAGCAGTACTTC.

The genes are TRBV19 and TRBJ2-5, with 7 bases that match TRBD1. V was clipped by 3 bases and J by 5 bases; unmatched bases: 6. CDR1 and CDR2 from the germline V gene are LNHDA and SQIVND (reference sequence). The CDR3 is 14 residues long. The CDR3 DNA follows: TGTGCCAGTAGTATCGCAGGGGGTATCGAGACCCAGTACTTC. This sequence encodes CASSIAGGIETQYF.

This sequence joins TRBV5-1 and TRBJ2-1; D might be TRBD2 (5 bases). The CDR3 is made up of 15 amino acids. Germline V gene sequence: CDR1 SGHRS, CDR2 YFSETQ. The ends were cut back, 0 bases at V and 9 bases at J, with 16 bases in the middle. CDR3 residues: CASSLVAMKGSEQFF. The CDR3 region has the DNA TGCGCCAGCAGCTTGGTCGCGATGAAAGGGAGTGAGCAGTTCTTC.